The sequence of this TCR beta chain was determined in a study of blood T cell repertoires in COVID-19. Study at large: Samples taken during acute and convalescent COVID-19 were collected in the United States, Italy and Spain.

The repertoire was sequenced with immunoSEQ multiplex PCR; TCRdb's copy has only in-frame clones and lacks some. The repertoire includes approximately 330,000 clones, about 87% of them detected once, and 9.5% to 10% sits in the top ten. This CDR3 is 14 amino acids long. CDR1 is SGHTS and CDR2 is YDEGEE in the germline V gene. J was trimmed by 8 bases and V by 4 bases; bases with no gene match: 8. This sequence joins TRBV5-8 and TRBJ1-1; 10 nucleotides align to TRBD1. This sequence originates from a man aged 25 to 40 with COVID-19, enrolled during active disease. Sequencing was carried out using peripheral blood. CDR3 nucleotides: TGTGCCAGCAGCGCCAAGACAGGGGGCGCCGAAGCTTTCTTT. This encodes CASSAKTGGAEAFF.